These 2 T cell receptor beta chains came from one sample sequenced in a study of breast tumors, draining lymph nodes, adjacent tissues. Using its own MiXCR run on the multiplex PCR reads, TCRdb lists one record per CDR3 protein. The data show 66,000 or so distinct CDR3 sequences, approximately 47% seen once. The source material was breast tumor tissue. Receptor source: a female donor with breast cancer. Some clones in this sample may be carry-over from other donors' samples.

This clonotype was seen repeatedly, ten times or more. The CDR3 protein is CSATWDSGNTIYF. The CDR3 nucleotides are TGCAGTGCTACTTGGGACTCTGGAAACACCATATATTTT. The genes are TRBV20-1 and TRBJ1-3, with D unclear. This CDR3 has 13 residues. Trimming shortened V by 4 bases and J by 0 bases, and 7 bases separated the two germline ends. Germline V gene data show CDR1 as DFQATT and CDR2 as SNEGSKA (reference sequence).

The V gene is TRBV2, the J gene TRBJ2-3; D is uncertain. V gave up 4 bases and J gave up 1 base, with 18 bases separating them. Germline V gives CDR1 SNHLY, CDR2 FYNNEI. CDR3 size: 17 residues. CDR3 protein: CASSGASADWGTDTQYF. CDR3 DNA sequence: TGTGCCAGCAGTGGAGCATCGGCAGATTGGGGCACAGATACGCAGTATTTT. Using reference TRBV2 and TRBJ2-3 for the parts outside the CDR3, the full variable domain is EPEVTQTPSHQVTQMGQEVILRCVPISNHLYFYWYRQILGQKVEFLVSFYNNEISEKSEIFDDQFSVERPDGSNFTLKIRSTKLEDSAMYFCASSGASADWGTDTQYFGPGTRLTVL.